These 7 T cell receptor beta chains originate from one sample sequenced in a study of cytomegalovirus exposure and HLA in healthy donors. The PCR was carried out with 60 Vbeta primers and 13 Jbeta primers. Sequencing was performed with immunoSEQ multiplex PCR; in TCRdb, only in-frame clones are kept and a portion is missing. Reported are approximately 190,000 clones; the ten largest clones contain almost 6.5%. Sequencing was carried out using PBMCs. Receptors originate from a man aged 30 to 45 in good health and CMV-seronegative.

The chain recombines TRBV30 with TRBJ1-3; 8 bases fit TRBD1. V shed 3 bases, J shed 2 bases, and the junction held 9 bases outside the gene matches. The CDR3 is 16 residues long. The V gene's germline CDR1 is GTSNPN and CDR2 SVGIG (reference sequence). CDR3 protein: CAWRDYRGNAGNTIYF. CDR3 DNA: TGTGCCTGGAGAGATTACAGGGGGAACGCTGGAAACACCATATATTTT.

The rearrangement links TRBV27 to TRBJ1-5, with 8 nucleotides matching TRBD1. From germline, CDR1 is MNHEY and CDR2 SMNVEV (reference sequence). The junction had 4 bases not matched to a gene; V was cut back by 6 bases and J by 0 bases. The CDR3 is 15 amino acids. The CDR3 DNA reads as TGTGCCAGCAGCTCCGGACAGGGTAGCAATCAGCCCCAGCATTTT. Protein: CASSSGQGSNQPQHF.

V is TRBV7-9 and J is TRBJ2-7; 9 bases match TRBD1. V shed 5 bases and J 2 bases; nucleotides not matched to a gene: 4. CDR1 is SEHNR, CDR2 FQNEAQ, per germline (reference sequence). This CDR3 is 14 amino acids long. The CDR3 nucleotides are TGTGCCAGCAGCCAGACAGGGGGTCCCTACGAGCAGTACTTC. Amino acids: CASSQTGGPYEQYF.

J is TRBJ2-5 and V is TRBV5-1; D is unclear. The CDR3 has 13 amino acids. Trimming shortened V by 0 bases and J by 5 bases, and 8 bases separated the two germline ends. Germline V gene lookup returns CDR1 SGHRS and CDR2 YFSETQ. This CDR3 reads CASSLAGLETQYF. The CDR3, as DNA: TGCGCCAGCAGCTTGGCCGGTTTGGAGACCCAGTACTTC.

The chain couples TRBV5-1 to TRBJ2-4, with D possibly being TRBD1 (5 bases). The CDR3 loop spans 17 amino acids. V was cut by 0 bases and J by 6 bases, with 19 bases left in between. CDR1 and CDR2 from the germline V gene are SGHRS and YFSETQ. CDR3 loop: CASSLAAREGPSNIQYF. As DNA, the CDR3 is TGCGCCAGCAGCTTGGCGGCCAGGGAAGGACCTTCAAACATTCAGTACTTC.

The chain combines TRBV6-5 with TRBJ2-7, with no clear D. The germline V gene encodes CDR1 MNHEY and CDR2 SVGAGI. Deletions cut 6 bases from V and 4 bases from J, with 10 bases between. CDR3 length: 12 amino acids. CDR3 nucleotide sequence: TGTGCCAGCAGCCCCGGTTGGTACGAGCAGTACTTC. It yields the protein CASSPGWYEQYF.

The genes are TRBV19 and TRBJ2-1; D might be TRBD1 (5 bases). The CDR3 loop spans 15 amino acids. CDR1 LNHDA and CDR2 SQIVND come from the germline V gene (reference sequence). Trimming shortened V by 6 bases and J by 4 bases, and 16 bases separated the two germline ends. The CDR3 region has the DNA TGTGCCAGTAGCACAACCGGAAGGGGTTACAATGAGCAGTTCTTC. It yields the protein CASSTTGRGYNEQFF.